The 28 T cell receptor beta chains below all came from one sample that was sequenced in a study of T cell repertoires in cytomegalovirus infection. Antigens for these TCRs are unknown. A single record per CDR3 protein comes from TCRdb applying MiXCR to the reads. The sample contains about 110,000 distinct CDR3 sequences, about a tenth of which appear only once. The sequencing input was PBMCs, sequenced either directly or after in vitro stimulation (not recorded which). Receptors originate from a human donor in good health (CMV status not recorded). Some clones in this sample may be carry-over from other donors' samples.

This clonotype was seen ten or more times. CDR3 sequence reads: CASSLDSGSLPQYV. As DNA, the CDR3 is TGTGCCAGCAGCTTGGACAGCGGGAGTCTCCCGCAGTACGTC. This sequence joins TRBV5-4 and TRBJ2-7; 8 nucleotides align to TRBD2. This CDR3 contains 14 residues. Looked up from germline, CDR1 is SGHNT and CDR2 is YYREEE (reference sequence). V was pared by 0 bases and J by 9 bases, with 8 bases of the junction left unmatched.

This clonotype appeared many times. This chain uses TRBV7-2 with TRBJ2-3; the D is unclear. Trimming took 5 bases from V and 5 from J, leaving 11 bases between them. Germline CDR1 SGHTA, CDR2 FQGNSA. CDR3 length: 13 amino acids. The chain's CDR3 is CASSARPRDTQYF. In DNA, the CDR3 is TGTGCCAGCAGCGCCAGACCAAGAGATACGCAGTATTTT.

This clonotype was detected ten times or more. The chain is built from TRBV4-2 and TRBJ2-7; 7 bases fit TRBD1. The germline CDR1 and CDR2 sequences are LGHNA and YNFKEQ. The J segment lost 2 bases and the V segment lost 4 bases, leaving 8 bases of the junction unmatched. The CDR3 consists of 15 residues. DNA for the CDR3: TGTGCCAGCAGCCGTGCCGGGACAGAGACCTACGAGCAGTACTTC. Encoded protein: CASSRAGTETYEQYF.

This clonotype has more than one count but fewer than ten. V and J are TRBV7-2 and TRBJ1-5, with D unresolved. Trimming removed 1 base at V and 6 bases at J, with 7 bases between. This CDR3 is 13 amino acids long. In germline, CDR1 is SGHTA, CDR2 FQGNSA. Here the CDR3 DNA reads TGTGCCAGCAGCTTAGTCGAGTTTCAGCCCCAGCATTTT. Translated: CASSLVEFQPQHF. Supplemented by reference TRBV7-2 and TRBJ1-5, the full variable domain reads GAGVSQSPSNKVTEKGKDVELRCDPISGHTALYWYRQSLGQGLEFLIYFQGNSAPDKSGLPSDRFSAERTGGSVSTLTIQRTQQEDSAVYLCASSLVEFQPQHFGDGTRLSIL.

This clonotype appeared a few times. The chain recombines TRBV12-3 or TRBV12-4 with TRBJ1-2; the D is unclear. There are 13 residues in the CDR3. V was cut by 4 bases and J by 4 bases, with 10 bases left in between. The CDR3: CASSYVGIYGYTF. CDR3 nucleotides: TGTGCCAGCAGTTATGTAGGGATCTATGGCTACACCTTC.

This clonotype showed up many times. This sequence joins TRBV7-2 and TRBJ2-4; unclear D gene. The CDR3 has 12 residues. Trimming removed 6 bases at V and 7 bases at J, with 10 bases between. Germline V gene lookup returns CDR1 SGHTA and CDR2 FQGNSA. The chain's CDR3 is CASRPTGNIQYF. DNA of the CDR3: TGTGCCAGCAGGCCGACGGGTAACATTCAGTACTTC.

The J gene is TRBJ2-7, the V gene TRBV4-1; 8 bases fit TRBD2. V gave up 0 bases and J gave up 2 bases; unmatched junction bases: 12. Germline V gene sequence: CDR1 MGHRA, CDR2 YSYEKL. The CDR3 consists of 18 residues. The CDR3 DNA sequence: TGCGCCAGCAGCCAAGATATGATCGCGGGAGGACTAACCTACGAGCAGTACTTC. This encodes CASSQDMIAGGLTYEQYF.

At least ten counts were recorded for this clonotype. This chain links TRBV4-1 with TRBJ1-5; D gene unclear. This CDR3 region has 14 residues. From germline, CDR1 is MGHRA and CDR2 YSYEKL. Deletions cut 0 bases from V and 6 bases from J, with 9 bases between. The CDR3 reads CASSQESRFQPQHF. The CDR3 nucleotides are TGCGCCAGCAGCCAAGAAAGTAGGTTTCAGCCCCAGCATTTT.

This clonotype has a handful of counts. The chain combines TRBV5-5 with TRBJ2-7; tentatively, D is TRBD2 (5 bases). Germline assignment: CDR1 SGHKS and CDR2 YYEKEE (reference sequence). There are 14 residues in the CDR3. V was cut by 0 bases and J by 3 bases, with 10 bases left in between. As DNA, the CDR3 is TGTGCCAGCAGCTTGGAGCGGATTAGCTACGAGCAGTACGTC. This gives the protein CASSLERISYEQYV.

This clonotype has ten or more counts. Because it lacks the conserved phenylalanine or tryptophan at the end, this CDR3 is likely a read error. No DNA is shown, since the ends of the CDR3 on it are uncertain; the CDR3 is the one TCRdb lists. The J gene is TRBJ2-1, the V gene TRBV6-2 or TRBV6-3; TRBD2, the table's D call, lacks a check against the DNA. Germline CDR1 reads MNHEY; CDR2 reads SVGEGT. The length of the CDR3 is 12 amino acids, counting both ends. The CDR3 here is CASRRLAGVLLI.

This clonotype appeared many times. The chain links TRBV28 to TRBJ2-2, with 9 bases that match TRBD1. V gave up 6 bases and J gave up 3 bases; unmatched junction bases: 14. Looked up from germline, CDR1 is MDHEN and CDR2 is SYDVKM. The CDR3 is made up of 18 amino acids. The CDR3 DNA follows: TGTGCCAGCAGATTACTCTTTCCGGGACAGGGAGACACCGGGGAGCTGTTTTTT. Protein product: CASRLLFPGQGDTGELFF.

The chain is built from TRBV19 and TRBJ1-5; D perhaps matches TRBD1 (6 bases). The germline gives CDR1 LNHDA, CDR2 SQIVND (reference sequence). This CDR3 has 15 residues. Trimming cost V 6 bases and J 3 bases, with 15 bases left between them. DNA of the CDR3: TGTGCCAGTAGAGCGCGGACAGCCTCCAATCAGCCCCAGCATTTT. It specifies CASRARTASNQPQHF.

The chain links TRBV12-3 or TRBV12-4 to TRBJ1-5, with a weak D call TRBD1 (6 bases). V lost 6 bases, J lost 5 bases, and 11 bases lay in between. CDR3 length: 13 residues. The CDR3 DNA follows: TGTGCCAGCAGCACACAGGGTCATCAGCCCCAGCATTTT. Its translation is CASSTQGHQPQHF.

The rearrangement uses TRBV6-1 and TRBJ2-7; the match to TRBD1 covers 8 bases. Germline values: CDR1 MNHNS, CDR2 SASEGT. J lost 2 bases, V lost 0 bases, and 3 bases had no gene match. This CDR3 spans 15 amino acids. Written as DNA, the CDR3 is TGTGCCAGCAGTGAAGCCCCACAGGGGGCCTACGAGCAGTACGTC. Amino acids: CASSEAPQGAYEQYV.

This clonotype was found a few times. The chain combines TRBV7-8 with TRBJ1-5; D is undetermined. The CDR3 has 15 amino acids. V was pared by 1 base and J by 3 bases, with 10 bases between. The germline V gene encodes CDR1 SGHVS and CDR2 FQNEAQ. The chain's CDR3 is CASSLGRTVNQPQHF. The CDR3, as DNA: TGTGCCAGCAGCTTAGGAAGGACGGTCAATCAGCCCCAGCATTTT.

This clonotype showed up just a few times. The rearrangement uses TRBV19 and TRBJ2-4; a weak D match, TRBD1 (6 bases). Looked up from germline, CDR1 is LNHDA and CDR2 is SQIVND (reference sequence). The CDR3 loop spans 14 amino acids. Trimming took off 5 bases at V and 4 bases at J, with 12 bases between the two ends. The CDR3 here is CASSQDRLKNIQYF. CDR3 sequence (DNA): TGTGCCAGTAGTCAGGACAGACTAAAAAACATTCAGTACTTC.

In this sample, this clonotype turned up a few times. The chain is built from TRBV19 and TRBJ1-1; no reliable D call. The germline CDR1 and CDR2 sequences are LNHDA and SQIVND (reference sequence). V lost 7 bases and J 0 bases, leaving 12 bases between the germline ends. This CDR3 comprises 14 residues. The DNA for the CDR3 is TGTGCCAGTACGACCGGGTGGGTGAACACTGAAGCTTTCTTT. It yields the protein CASTTGWVNTEAFF.

V and J are TRBV28 and TRBJ2-1, with 15 bases identical to TRBD2. The J segment lost 6 bases and the V segment lost 1 base, leaving 7 bases of the junction unmatched. Germline values: CDR1 MDHEN, CDR2 SYDVKM. This CDR3 has 18 amino acids. This CDR3 reads CASSLLGLAGGPGNEQFF. The CDR3 DNA sequence: TGTGCCAGCAGTTTATTAGGACTAGCGGGAGGGCCCGGCAATGAGCAGTTCTTC.

This clonotype came up a few times. For the CDR3, the DNA is TGTGCCAGCAGCTTCGGCCTAGTGATAGATACGCAGTATTTT. This codes for CASSFGLVIDTQYF. This chain links TRBV7-2 with TRBJ2-3; D not certain. The CDR3 runs 14 residues. V lost 3 bases to trimming and J lost 5 bases, with 12 bases between them. Per germline, CDR1 SGHTA and CDR2 FQGNSA. Full variable domain (remainder filled in from reference TRBV7-2 and TRBJ2-3): GAGVSQSPSNKVTEKGKDVELRCDPISGHTALYWYRQSLGQGLEFLIYFQGNSAPDKSGLPSDRFSAERTGGSVSTLTIQRTQQEDSAVYLCASSFGLVIDTQYFGPGTRLTVL.

The V call is TRBV11-3, the J call TRBJ1-2; D might be TRBD1 (6 bases). The CDR3 contains 14 residues. Per germline, CDR1 SGHNT and CDR2 YENEEA. The V gene lost 5 bases and the J gene lost 1 base, with 11 bases spanning the gap. For the CDR3, the DNA is TGTGCCAGCAGCCGGACAGACGGTAACTATGGCTACACCTTC. Translated: CASSRTDGNYGYTF.

The chain carries TRBV6-6 and TRBJ1-1; TRBD1 is a possible D gene (5 bases). Germline V gene lookup returns CDR1 MNHNY and CDR2 SVGAGI (reference sequence). The CDR3 is 14 amino acids. Trimming cost V 6 bases and J 0 bases, with 11 bases left between them. CDR3 nucleotides: TGTGCCAGCAGGAGTAGACAGATGAACACTGAAGCTTTCTTT. It specifies CASRSRQMNTEAFF.

V usage is TRBV4-1 and J usage is TRBJ2-1; D remains unclear. Germline loops: CDR1 MGHRA, CDR2 YSYEKL. The CDR3 has 15 amino acids. Trimming cost V 6 bases and J 8 bases, with 20 bases left between them. CDR3 sequence reads: CASRSRMTSSDEQFF. The CDR3 coding sequence is TGCGCCAGCAGATCAAGGATGACGTCCTCGGATGAGCAGTTCTTC.

This clonotype was counted at least ten times. The CDR3 bases are TGTGCCAGCAGTAGAAGACAGGGGATCTACAATGAGCAGTTCTTC. Its translation: CASSRRQGIYNEQFF. The rearrangement joins TRBV27 to TRBJ2-1; TRBD1 agrees at 8 bases. J lost 3 bases, V lost 5 bases, and 6 bases had no gene match. The CDR3 is 15 residues long. Per the germline V gene, CDR1 is MNHEY and CDR2 is SMNVEV (reference sequence).

This clonotype was counted at least ten times. The CDR3 sequence: CASTPGVTYGYTF. CDR3 coding DNA: TGTGCCAGCACCCCGGGCGTTACCTATGGCTACACCTTC. The chain employs TRBV7-2 and TRBJ1-2; D is ambiguous. V lost 7 bases, J lost 4 bases, and 13 bases lay in between. The germline gives CDR1 SGHTA, CDR2 FQGNSA. There are 13 residues in the CDR3.

This clonotype was seen at least ten times. This chain uses TRBV7-2 with TRBJ2-5, with 11 bases aligning to TRBD1. The junction had 3 bases not matched to a gene; V was cut back by 5 bases and J by 4 bases. The CDR3 is 14 amino acids. Germline lookup yields CDR1 SGHTA and CDR2 FQGNSA. Here the CDR3 DNA reads TGTGCCAGCAGCCCAGGACAGGGGGCAGAGACCCAGTACTTC. Its protein is CASSPGQGAETQYF.

The table lists this clonotype with many counts. This sequence joins TRBV4-2 and TRBJ2-3; no clear D. This CDR3 has 15 residues. CDR1 and CDR2 (germline): LGHNA, YNFKEQ. Trimming stripped 1 base from V and 3 bases from J, with 11 bases between. The CDR3 here is CASSQVGGNTDTQYF. CDR3 DNA sequence: TGTGCCAGCAGCCAAGTCGGTGGGAATACAGATACGCAGTATTTT.

This clonotype was observed many times. This chain links TRBV28 with TRBJ2-1; D gene uncertain. V lost 5 bases and J 8 bases, leaving 19 bases between the germline ends. From germline, CDR1 is MDHEN and CDR2 SYDVKM. This CDR3 has 15 residues. The CDR3 region has the DNA TGTGCCAGCAGTAGGAATTGGGTTAAGAGAGATGAGCAGTTCTTC. Protein sequence: CASSRNWVKRDEQFF.

This clonotype was recorded many times. The chain combines TRBV29-1 with TRBJ2-6; TRBD1 agrees at 8 bases. CDR3 length equals 22 residues. The germline gives CDR1 SQVTM, CDR2 ANQGSEA. The trim removed 4 bases at V and 3 bases at J, leaving 26 bases unmatched. Written as DNA, the CDR3 is TGCAGCGTTGCGGCCCGGCCCTCGCTTCCAGGACAGGGATTGAATGGGGCCAACGTCCTGACTTTC. Protein product: CSVAARPSLPGQGLNGANVLTF.